One sample yielded the 11 T cell receptor beta chains listed below, sequenced in a study of blood T cells in healthy people across ages. The second PCR ran roughly 7 to 12 cycles with a sample-barcoded 5' primer and J-beta primers. TCRdb ran MiXCR on the 5' RACE reads and lists one entry per CDR3 protein. The table shows about 640,000 distinct CDR3 sequences, with 45% to 65% occurring only once. The material sequenced was blood. All receptors come from a man in his sixties in good health.

The chain is built from TRBV4-1 and TRBJ2-6, with a weak D call TRBD1 (6 bases). Deletions cut 2 bases from V and 2 bases from J, with 13 bases between. The germline V gene has CDR1 MGHRA and CDR2 YSYEKL. CDR3 length: 17 residues. CDR3 amino acids: CASSQNPRGAGANVLTF. CDR3 nucleotide sequence: TGCGCCAGCAGCCAAAACCCCAGGGGCGCTGGGGCCAACGTCCTGACTTTC.

With regard to this clonotype: Sequence at one end of the junction differs from germline and may be a read error. CDR3: CASSKTSGDNKQFF. The CDR3 region has the DNA TGTGCCAGCAGTAAGACTAGCGGGGACAATAAGCAGTTCTTC. The chain employs TRBV12-3 or TRBV12-4 and TRBJ2-1, with TRBD2 matching 11 bases. The CDR3 consists of 14 residues.

The chain carries TRBV12-3 or TRBV12-4 and TRBJ2-4, with 12 bases matching TRBD2. J lost 5 bases, V lost 4 bases, and 3 bases had no gene match. The CDR3 is 15 amino acids. The CDR3 region has the DNA TGTGCCAGCAGTTCCTGGACTAGCGGGGAAAACATTCAGTACTTC. Amino acids: CASSSWTSGENIQYF.

This clonotype has only a few counts. The chain couples TRBV15 to TRBJ2-5; unclear D gene. V gave up 0 bases and J gave up 1 base, with 9 bases separating them. The germline V gene has CDR1 LNHNV and CDR2 YYDKDF (reference sequence). The CDR3 loop spans 15 amino acids. The CDR3 region is CATSRDGMGQETQYF. CDR3 sequence (DNA): TGTGCCACCAGCAGAGACGGAATGGGCCAAGAGACCCAGTACTTC.

The V and J genes are TRBV3-1 and TRBJ2-7; D call uncertain. V was clipped by 8 bases and J by 3 bases, with 11 bases between them. Per the germline V gene, CDR1 is LGHDT and CDR2 is YNNKEL (reference sequence). The CDR3 has 12 residues. In nucleotides, the CDR3 is TGTGCCAGCTCTTCCGACGTCTACGAGCAGTACTTC. This translates into CASSSDVYEQYF.

The chain couples TRBV7-6 to TRBJ2-1; TRBD1 aligns across 8 bases. The CDR3 covers 16 residues. Germline CDR1 reads SGHVS; CDR2 reads FNYEAQ. The trim removed 1 base at V and 3 bases at J, leaving 5 bases unmatched. The CDR3 DNA is TGTGCCAGCAGCTTAGGGACAGGGAATGGCTACAATGAGCAGTTCTTC. It yields the protein CASSLGTGNGYNEQFF.

This clonotype was observed many times. The chain has TRBV12-3 or TRBV12-4 and TRBJ2-5; D is uncertain. This CDR3 contains 12 residues. Trimming took 3 bases from V and 4 from J, leaving 6 bases between them. CDR3 DNA: TGTGCCAGCAGTTTGATTGGAGAGACCCAGTACTTC. It codes for CASSLIGETQYF.

The CDR3 DNA follows: TGTGCTAGTGGTTTGAGCGGGGAGCAGTACTTC. This encodes CASGLSGEQYF. The chain uses TRBV12-5 and TRBJ2-4, with TRBD2 matching over 7 bases. Unmatched junction bases numbered 2, after V lost 2 bases and J lost 13 bases. The CDR3 spans 11 residues. Germline CDR1 is LGHNT and CDR2 is FRNRAP.

This sequence joins TRBV6-2 or TRBV6-3 and TRBJ2-5; D not certain. The germline V and J ends were trimmed by 5 bases and 1 base, with 8 bases remaining between them. Germline V gene data show CDR1 as MNHEY and CDR2 as SVGEGT. This CDR3 region has 13 residues. CDR3 loop: CASSDITQETQYF. The CDR3 coding sequence is TGTGCCAGCAGTGACATTACCCAAGAGACCCAGTACTTC.

The CDR3 nucleotides are TGTGCCAGCAGCAACCATAGGACAGGGGGCGGGGGTGAGCAGTTCTTC. This sequence encodes CASSNHRTGGGGEQFF. The J gene is TRBJ2-1, the V gene TRBV3-1, with 11 nucleotides matching TRBD1. The CDR3 extends over 16 amino acids. CDR1 is LGHDT, CDR2 YNNKEL, per germline (reference sequence). Trimming took 5 bases from V and 9 from J; bases not matched to a gene: 12.

The rearrangement joins TRBV6-2 or TRBV6-3 to TRBJ2-6; 9 positions match TRBD1. This CDR3 region has 17 residues. The germline gives CDR1 MNHEY, CDR2 SVGEGT. V shed 7 bases, J shed 0 bases, and the junction held 7 bases outside the gene matches. CDR3 loop: CASTRGQGNSGANVLTF. CDR3 coding DNA: TGTGCCAGCACCCGAGGACAGGGGAACTCTGGGGCCAACGTCCTGACTTTC.